One sample yielded the 32 T cell receptor beta chains listed below, sequenced in a study of T cells after yellow fever vaccination. TCRdb recomputed calls from the 5' RACE reads with MiXCR, one row per CDR3 protein. The table lists more than 300,000 distinct CDR3 sequences, about 10% of them singletons. The starting material was CD4+ T cells sorted from PBMCs, obtained 45 days after the yellow fever booster vaccination. These receptors originate from a man between 18 and 35 years old who received the YFV17D yellow fever vaccine.

This clonotype appeared a few times. The gene calls are TRBV7-8 and TRBJ1-3; D is perhaps TRBD1 (5 bases). This CDR3 contains 17 residues. Germline CDR1 is SGHVS and CDR2 is FQNEAQ. V gave up 5 bases and J gave up 0 bases, with 17 bases separating them. The CDR3 region is CASSPQTGVYSGNTIYF. In DNA form, the CDR3 reads TGTGCCAGCAGCCCACAAACAGGCGTTTACTCTGGAAACACCATATATTTT.

This chain uses TRBV20-1 with TRBJ1-2, with TRBD1 as a possible D gene (6 bases). V dropped 1 base and J dropped 6 bases, with 12 bases sitting between them. This CDR3 spans 13 amino acids. The germline gives CDR1 DFQATT, CDR2 SNEGSKA (reference sequence). CDR3: CSARGQGRHGYTF. The CDR3 nucleotides read TGCAGTGCTAGAGGGCAGGGGCGTCATGGCTACACCTTC.

The CDR3 reads CAAHGTVNTEAFF. The CDR3 bases are TGTGCCGCCCACGGGACAGTGAACACTGAAGCTTTCTTT. The genes are TRBV28 and TRBJ1-1, with 7 bases matching TRBD1. J was trimmed by 0 bases and V by 11 bases; bases with no gene match: 6. This CDR3 has 13 amino acids. Germline V gene data show CDR1 as MDHEN and CDR2 as SYDVKM.

This clonotype was picked up many times. This CDR3 reads CASSSGTGIGEQYF. For the CDR3, the DNA is TGTGCCAGCAGCTCCGGGACTGGGATAGGGGAGCAGTACTTC. The chain employs TRBV7-2 and TRBJ2-7; D might be TRBD2 (6 bases). The CDR3 covers 14 residues. The germline CDR1 and CDR2 sequences are SGHTA and FQGNSA. Between the trimmed V and J ends, which lost 4 bases and 7 bases, there was a span of 17 bases. Full variable domain (remainder filled in from reference TRBV7-2 and TRBJ2-7): GAGVSQSPSNKVTEKGKDVELRCDPISGHTALYWYRQSLGQGLEFLIYFQGNSAPDKSGLPSDRFSAERTGGSVSTLTIQRTQQEDSAVYLCASSSGTGIGEQYFGPGTRLTVT.

This rearrangement joins TRBV20-1 to TRBJ2-1, with D perhaps matching TRBD2 (5 bases). This CDR3 is built from 16 residues. CDR1 is DFQATT, CDR2 SNEGSKA, per germline (reference sequence). Trimming stripped 0 bases from V and 0 bases from J, with 12 bases between. The CDR3 loop is CSARERGWSSYNEQFF. CDR3 bases: TGCAGTGCTAGAGAGCGCGGGTGGAGCTCCTACAATGAGCAGTTCTTC.

The chain couples TRBV6-5 to TRBJ1-3; D is ambiguous. Germline CDR1 MNHEY, CDR2 SVGAGI. The CDR3 has 15 residues. V was clipped by 0 bases and J by 7 bases, with 13 bases between them. CDR3 in amino acids: CASSYSIFAFNTIYF. Written as DNA, the CDR3 is TGTGCCAGCAGTTACTCGATTTTCGCCTTCAACACCATATATTTT.

This clonotype came up a few times. In DNA, the CDR3 is TGTGCCAGCAGGGACCGGGGGTACACTGAAGCTTTCTTT. This translates into CASRDRGYTEAFF. The V call is TRBV11-1, the J call TRBJ1-1, with TRBD1 as a possible D gene (5 bases). Trimming left V 6 bases short and J 3 bases short, with 11 bases between. CDR3 length: 13 amino acids. Germline V gene lookup returns CDR1 SGHAT and CDR2 FQDESV (reference sequence).

The V and J genes are TRBV20-1 and TRBJ2-3; 8 nucleotides align to TRBD1. The CDR3 has 17 residues. Losses at the gene ends were 5 bases for V and 3 bases for J; bases not matched to a gene: 16. Per germline, CDR1 DFQATT and CDR2 SNEGSKA (reference sequence). CDR3 bases: TGCAGTGCTCGGCTCGGCGGTGGGCAGGGGGCAACAGATACGCAGTATTTT. Its translation is CSARLGGGQGATDTQYF.

The chain uses TRBV20-1 and TRBJ1-5, with D tentatively TRBD1 (6 bases). Per germline, CDR1 DFQATT and CDR2 SNEGSKA (reference sequence). CDR3 length equals 14 residues. V dropped 0 bases and J dropped 2 bases, with 8 bases sitting between them. The CDR3 nucleotides read TGCAGTGCTAGAGATTCAGGGGGCAATCAGCCCCAGCATTTT. It translates to CSARDSGGNQPQHF.

The chain recombines TRBV3-1 with TRBJ2-3; D might be TRBD1 or TRBD2, each matching 6 bases. Trimming took 0 bases from V and 5 from J, leaving 15 bases between them. In germline, CDR1 is LGHDT, CDR2 YNNKEL (reference sequence). The CDR3 has 16 residues. CDR3 amino acids: CASSQDRRGVVDTQYF. For the CDR3, the DNA is TGTGCCAGCAGCCAAGATCGGAGGGGGGTGGTAGATACGCAGTATTTT.

This clonotype was seen only a few times. The CDR3 loop reads CASRETGWNSPLHF. The CDR3 DNA follows: TGTGCCAGCAGGGAGACAGGGTGGAATTCACCCCTCCACTTT. The J gene is TRBJ1-6, the V gene TRBV6-5; 7 bases are shared with TRBD1. Per the germline V gene, CDR1 is MNHEY and CDR2 is SVGAGI. The V segment lost 6 bases and the J segment 7 bases; nucleotides outside the gene matches: 6. The CDR3 has 14 amino acids.

This clonotype was found a few times. The chain recombines TRBV6-2 or TRBV6-3 with TRBJ1-1, with no clear D. Trimming shortened V by 3 bases and J by 11 bases, and 10 bases separated the two germline ends. Germline CDR1 is MNHEY and CDR2 is SVGEGT. The CDR3 covers 11 residues. The CDR3 region is CASSYPGGAFF. CDR3 sequence (DNA): TGTGCCAGCAGTTATCCGGGCGGGGCTTTCTTT.

The chain recombines TRBV5-4 with TRBJ2-3; D uncertain. V was shortened by 0 bases and J by 1 base, with 6 bases between the two germline ends. This CDR3 has 14 amino acids. Germline values: CDR1 SGHNT, CDR2 YYREEE (reference sequence). The CDR3 protein is CASSLAKRTDTQYF. The CDR3 region has the DNA TGTGCCAGCAGCTTGGCCAAGCGCACAGATACGCAGTATTTT.

V and J are TRBV5-1 and TRBJ2-5, with 7 bases lining up with TRBD2. V lost 2 bases to trimming and J lost 7 bases; unmatched junction nucleotides: 14. The CDR3 runs to 16 residues. Germline CDR1 and CDR2: SGHRS and YFSETQ. The CDR3 DNA sequence: TGCGCCAGCAGCTTTCTAATGGGACTACCGGGTTTGACCCAGTACTTC. Translation gives CASSFLMGLPGLTQYF.

This clonotype has only a few counts. The chain uses TRBV7-2 and TRBJ1-5; 7 bases align to TRBD1. With 5 bases clipped from V and 3 bases from J, the junction kept 7 bases outside the gene matches. CDR1 SGHTA and CDR2 FQGNSA come from the germline V gene. The length of the CDR3 is 15 residues. CDR3 nucleotide sequence: TGTGCCAGCAGCGAGACCGGGACAGTCAATCAGCCCCAGCATTTT. Protein product: CASSETGTVNQPQHF. Complete variable domain (other parts from reference TRBV7-2 and TRBJ1-5): GAGVSQSPSNKVTEKGKDVELRCDPISGHTALYWYRQSLGQGLEFLIYFQGNSAPDKSGLPSDRFSAERTGGSVSTLTIQRTQQEDSAVYLCASSETGTVNQPQHFGDGTRLSIL.

V is TRBV2 and J is TRBJ2-7; D gene unclear. Trimming took off 4 bases at V and 4 bases at J, with 5 bases between the two ends. CDR3 length: 11 amino acids. The germline V gene encodes CDR1 SNHLY and CDR2 FYNNEI. The CDR3 protein is CASSGVYEQYF. CDR3 nucleotide sequence: TGTGCCAGCAGTGGCGTATACGAGCAGTACTTC.

This clonotype has a count of ten or more. The chain carries TRBV4-1 and TRBJ2-5; D gene uncertain. V lost 0 bases, J lost 5 bases, and 10 bases lay in between. The germline V gene encodes CDR1 MGHRA and CDR2 YSYEKL. This CDR3 has 14 amino acids. CDR3 bases: TGCGCCAGCAGCCAAGATCCGTCTTGGGAGACCCAGTACTTC. Translated, it gives CASSQDPSWETQYF.

The chain has TRBV19 and TRBJ2-1; 10 bases fit TRBD2. After removal of 6 bases from V and 4 bases from J, the junction contained 12 bases not matched to a gene. Germline values: CDR1 LNHDA, CDR2 SQIVND (reference sequence). This CDR3 spans 17 amino acids. The CDR3 coding sequence is TGTGCCAGTAGGGTAGCGGGGGGAGGACGAAGGTACAATGAGCAGTTCTTC. Its translation is CASRVAGGGRRYNEQFF.

CDR3 loop: CASSLGAWESAFF. The CDR3 DNA reads TGTGCCAGCAGCTTAGGGGCTTGGGAGTCAGCTTTCTTT. This chain connects TRBV13 to TRBJ1-1; D is ambiguous. CDR1 is PRHDT and CDR2 is FYEKMQ in the germline V gene (reference sequence). Trimming took 0 bases from V and 10 from J, leaving 12 bases between them. The CDR3 consists of 13 residues.

This clonotype was counted only a few times. The rearrangement uses TRBV10-3 and TRBJ2-1, with no clear D. This CDR3 comprises 14 residues. CDR1 and CDR2 from the germline V gene are ENHRY and SYGVKD. Trimming took 3 bases from V and 4 from J, leaving 10 bases between them. The CDR3 region has the DNA TGTGCCATCAGTGAACTGGGTTCGTACAATGAGCAGTTCTTC. As protein: CAISELGSYNEQFF.

The chain links TRBV3-1 to TRBJ1-2; D gene unclear. V was cut by 1 base and J by 8 bases, with 11 bases left in between. Germline assignment: CDR1 LGHDT and CDR2 YNNKEL (reference sequence). There are 13 residues in the CDR3. The CDR3 DNA follows: TGTGCCAGCAGCCAAGGGGGAGAGAGAGGCTACACCTTC. Protein product: CASSQGGERGYTF.

This clonotype was counted only a few times. The chain uses TRBV19 and TRBJ1-1; D not certain. The CDR3 consists of 14 residues. The germline V gene encodes CDR1 LNHDA and CDR2 SQIVND (reference sequence). V was shortened by 3 bases and J by 0 bases, with 8 bases between the two germline ends. In DNA, the CDR3 is TGTGCCAGTAGTATCCGGCTCTTGAACACTGAAGCTTTCTTT. Translated, it gives CASSIRLLNTEAFF.

J is TRBJ1-2 and V is TRBV24-1, with no clear D. V was cut by 4 bases and J by 4 bases, with 6 bases left in between. CDR3 length: 12 residues. The germline V gene encodes CDR1 KGHDR and CDR2 SFDVKD. CDR3 nucleotide sequence: TGTGCCACCAGTGAAGACGGCTATGGCTACACCTTC. It codes for CATSEDGYGYTF.

V gene TRBV28 combines with J gene TRBJ2-3; D is ambiguous. The CDR3 extends over 12 amino acids. Trimming stripped 8 bases from V and 6 bases from J, with 12 bases between. Germline values: CDR1 MDHEN, CDR2 SYDVKM. This CDR3 reads CASRLLTDTQYF. The CDR3 coding sequence is TGTGCCAGCCGATTGCTAACCGATACGCAGTATTTT.

This clonotype was observed a few times. This rearrangement joins TRBV4-1 to TRBJ2-7; D possibly corresponds to TRBD2 (5 bases). Trimming pared 2 bases from V and 6 bases from J, leaving 14 bases between. The CDR3 sequence is 14 residues long. CDR1 MGHRA and CDR2 YSYEKL come from the germline V gene. CDR3 in DNA: TGCGCCAGCAGCCAACTGACGGGGATCCCCGAGCAGTACTTC. Translated: CASSQLTGIPEQYF.

At least ten counts were recorded for this clonotype. The chain carries TRBV6-5 and TRBJ1-4; D is undetermined. The CDR3 consists of 15 residues. Trimming cost V 3 bases and J 7 bases, with 15 bases left between them. The germline V gene has CDR1 MNHEY and CDR2 SVGAGI. CDR3 DNA sequence: TGTGCCAGCAGTTATGGACTGATGGGGAGTGAAAAACTGTTTTTT. Amino acid sequence: CASSYGLMGSEKLFF.

This chain connects TRBV11-1 to TRBJ1-5; 7 bases fit TRBD1. This CDR3 spans 14 amino acids. The V segment lost 5 bases and the J segment 2 bases; nucleotides outside the gene matches: 3. Germline CDR1 and CDR2: SGHAT and FQDESV (reference sequence). CDR3: CASSIDRGNQPQHF. CDR3 nucleotide sequence: TGTGCCAGCAGCATCGACAGGGGCAATCAGCCCCAGCATTTT.

The chain links TRBV5-1 to TRBJ2-5; 13 bases are shared with TRBD2. The V segment lost 4 bases and the J segment 2 bases; nucleotides outside the gene matches: 2. CDR1 is SGHRS, CDR2 YFSETQ, per germline. The CDR3 loop spans 15 amino acids. CDR3 in DNA: TGCGCCAGCAGCACGGGACTAGCGGGACAAGAGACCCAGTACTTC. Its protein is CASSTGLAGQETQYF.

The sample holds a few counts of this clonotype. The chain's CDR3 is CASSLVGGWDEKLFF. CDR3 DNA: TGTGCCAGCAGCTTGGTTGGTGGGTGGGATGAAAAACTGTTTTTT. The rearrangement uses TRBV5-5 and TRBJ1-4; the D is unclear. The CDR3 loop spans 15 amino acids. The V gene lost 0 bases and the J gene lost 6 bases, with 12 bases spanning the gap. Germline CDR1 SGHKS, CDR2 YYEKEE (reference sequence).

The chain carries TRBV11-2 and TRBJ2-2; tentatively, D is TRBD2 (5 bases). CDR1 is SGHAT, CDR2 FQNNGV, per germline. V was cut by 0 bases and J by 3 bases, with 17 bases left in between. The CDR3 length is 18 residues. Here the CDR3 reads CASSLEARQGGYTGELFF. In DNA form, the CDR3 reads TGTGCCAGCAGCTTAGAGGCCCGGCAAGGAGGATACACCGGGGAGCTGTTTTTT.

The gene calls are TRBV25-1 and TRBJ2-2; D might be TRBD2 (5 bases). CDR3 length: 13 amino acids. V gave up 4 bases and J gave up 4 bases, with 7 bases separating them. Germline assignment: CDR1 MGHDK and CDR2 SYGVNS. The DNA of the CDR3 is TGTGCCAGCAGTGTAGGAGGCACCGGGGAGCTGTTTTTT. This encodes CASSVGGTGELFF.

This clonotype has just a few counts. CDR3 loop: CASTNWGGQGDYTF. CDR3 DNA: TGTGCCAGCACCAATTGGGGGGGACAGGGTGACTACACCTTC. The V and J genes are TRBV12-3 or TRBV12-4 and TRBJ1-2, with 9 bases matching TRBD1. This CDR3 region has 14 residues. With V trimmed by 7 bases and J by 10 bases, 13 bases remained unmatched.